This T cell receptor beta chain was obtained from a study of cytomegalovirus exposure and HLA in healthy donors. Study observations and caveats: Most of the CMV-associated TCR beta chains (in a later analysis) appeared to be HLA-restricted.

A note on this clone: Its target is not known.

Primers: 60 Vbeta forward and 13 Jbeta reverse. Clones were read by immunoSEQ multiplex PCR, and TCRdb kept only the in-frame ones, dropping some. This sample's clone table lists tens of thousands of clones. This CDR3 comprises 15 residues. V lost 1 base and J lost 5, with 14 bases in between. Germline V gene lookup returns CDR1 LGHNA and CDR2 YNFKEQ. The chain is built from TRBV4-2 and TRBJ1-2; tentatively, D is TRBD1 (5 bases). This receptor was obtained from a male donor in good health and CMV-seropositive. The sequenced sample consisted of PBMCs. The CDR3 loop reads CASSQAIGGYYGYTF. The DNA of the CDR3 is TGTGCCAGCAGCCAAGCAATTGGGGGGTATTATGGCTACACCTTC.